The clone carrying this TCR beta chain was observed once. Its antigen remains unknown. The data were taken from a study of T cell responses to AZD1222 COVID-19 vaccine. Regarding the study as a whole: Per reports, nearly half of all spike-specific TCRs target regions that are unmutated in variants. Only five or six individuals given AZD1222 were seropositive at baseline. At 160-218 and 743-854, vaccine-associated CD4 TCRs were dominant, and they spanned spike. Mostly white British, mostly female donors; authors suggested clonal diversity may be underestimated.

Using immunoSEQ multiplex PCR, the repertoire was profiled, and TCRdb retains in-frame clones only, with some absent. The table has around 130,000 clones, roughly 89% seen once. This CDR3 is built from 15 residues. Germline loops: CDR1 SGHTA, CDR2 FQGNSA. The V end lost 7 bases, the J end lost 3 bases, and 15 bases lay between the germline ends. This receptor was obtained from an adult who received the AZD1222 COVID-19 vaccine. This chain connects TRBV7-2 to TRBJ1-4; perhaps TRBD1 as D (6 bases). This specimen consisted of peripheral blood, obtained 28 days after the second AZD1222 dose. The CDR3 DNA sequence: TGTGCCAGCACATACCGGCAGGGGTCTAATGAAAAACTGTTTTTT. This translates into CASTYRQGSNEKLFF.